The 20 T cell receptor beta chains in this list originate from one sample, sequenced in a study of shared clonotypes between healthy human individuals. This table comes from immunoSEQ multiplex PCR, and its TCRdb copy is limited to in-frame clones, with some not included. The repertoire includes 2 million to 2.5 million clones, approximately 93% of them detected once, and about 0.39% sits in the top ten. Sequencing was performed on naive CD4+ T cells from PBMCs. Subset described: CD45RA+ positively selected. These receptors came from a young man in good health. Some clones in this sample may be carry-over from other donors' samples.

This chain connects TRBV14 to TRBJ2-7; D unresolved. Per germline, CDR1 SGHDN and CDR2 FVKESK. V dropped 4 bases and J dropped 2 bases, with 18 bases sitting between them. This CDR3 contains 16 residues. The CDR3 here is CASSPTTRSPPYEQYF. CDR3 DNA: TGTGCCAGCAGCCCCACTACCAGGAGCCCGCCCTACGAGCAGTACTTC.

V and J are TRBV28 and TRBJ1-3; a weak D match, TRBD1 (5 bases). Per germline, CDR1 MDHEN and CDR2 SYDVKM. CDR3 length: 14 amino acids. The V end was cut by 5 bases, the J end by 4 bases, with 12 bases between. CDR3 in amino acids: CASSTGTIGNTIYF. In DNA form, the CDR3 reads TGTGCCAGCAGTACCGGGACGATCGGAAACACCATATATTTT.

The rearrangement uses TRBV5-1 and TRBJ2-1; 8 bases agree with TRBD2. Germline CDR1 and CDR2: SGHRS and YFSETQ. This CDR3 has 17 amino acids. J was trimmed by 0 bases and V by 0 bases; bases with no gene match: 5. The CDR3 region is CASSLVSGTSSYNEQFF. The CDR3, as DNA: TGCGCCAGCAGCTTGGTCTCCGGGACTAGCTCCTACAATGAGCAGTTCTTC.

This rearrangement joins TRBV15 to TRBJ2-7; TRBD1 matches 9 bases. From germline, CDR1 is LNHNV and CDR2 YYDKDF (reference sequence). Trimming cost V 1 base and J 2 bases; bases outside gene matches: 6. This CDR3 is 16 amino acids long. CDR3 sequence reads: CATSRGGTGWAYEQYF. The CDR3, as DNA: TGTGCCACCAGCAGAGGGGGGACAGGGTGGGCCTACGAGCAGTACTTC.

The J gene is TRBJ1-2, the V gene TRBV19; D unclear. CDR3 size: 13 residues. Germline values: CDR1 LNHDA, CDR2 SQIVND (reference sequence). V was cut by 4 bases and J by 2 bases, with 8 bases left in between. In nucleotides, the CDR3 is TGTGCCAGTAGTACGACGACAAACTATGGCTACACCTTC. Translation: CASSTTTNYGYTF. Using reference TRBV19 and TRBJ1-2 for the parts outside the CDR3, the full variable domain is DGGITQSPKYLFRKEGQNVTLSCEQNLNHDAMYWYRQDPGQGLRLIYYSQIVNDFQKGDIAEGYSVSREKKESFPLTVTSAQKNPTAFYLCASSTTTNYGYTFGSGTRLTVV.

The table lists this clone with a count of one. The rearrangement uses TRBV7-2 and TRBJ2-4, with unresolved D. V lost 3 bases and J lost 0, with 9 bases in between. This CDR3 has 15 amino acids. Germline V CDR1 and CDR2: SGHTA, FQGNSA. CDR3 sequence reads: CASSFSQLAKNIQYF. The CDR3 bases are TGTGCCAGCAGCTTTAGCCAATTAGCCAAAAACATTCAGTACTTC. The entire variable domain, with the rest obtained from reference TRBV7-2 and TRBJ2-4, is as follows: GAGVSQSPSNKVTEKGKDVELRCDPISGHTALYWYRQSLGQGLEFLIYFQGNSAPDKSGLPSDRFSAERTGGSVSTLTIQRTQQEDSAVYLCASSFSQLAKNIQYFGAGTRLSVL.

This clone is a singleton in its sample. The genes are TRBV30 and TRBJ2-3; 7 bases line up with TRBD1. The CDR3 consists of 11 residues. The trim removed 1 base at V and 10 bases at J, leaving 2 bases unmatched. The germline V gene has CDR1 GTSNPN and CDR2 SVGIG (reference sequence). The CDR3 DNA reads as TGTGCCTGGAGTGCCGGGACAGCGCAGTATTTT. Its protein product is CAWSAGTAQYF. Together with reference TRBV30 and TRBJ2-3, the CDR3 gives the full variable domain: SQTIHQWPATLVQPVGSPLSLECTVEGTSNPNLYWYRQAAGRGLQLLFYSVGIGQISSEVPQNLSASRPQDRQFILSSKKLLLSDSGFYLCAWSAGTAQYFGPGTRLTVL.

The chain carries TRBV28 and TRBJ2-1; 8 positions match TRBD2. CDR3 length: 15 amino acids. Germline CDR1 reads MDHEN; CDR2 reads SYDVKM. The J segment lost 8 bases and the V segment lost 8 bases, leaving 14 bases of the junction unmatched. CDR3 DNA sequence: TGTGCCAGCGTACAGTTGACGGGAGGGGCGCATGAGCAGTTCTTC. Amino acids: CASVQLTGGAHEQFF.

The chain has TRBV5-1 and TRBJ2-7, with D perhaps matching TRBD1 (5 bases). CDR3 length equals 11 residues. Per germline, CDR1 SGHRS and CDR2 YFSETQ. V lost 7 bases, J lost 5 bases, and 10 bases lay in between. The CDR3 loop is CASGAGDEQYF. The CDR3 DNA is TGCGCCAGCGGGGCTGGTGACGAGCAGTACTTC. The full variable domain, rest sourced from reference TRBV5-1 and TRBJ2-7, is KAGVTQTPRYLIKTRGQQVTLSCSPISGHRSVSWYQQTPGQGLQFLFEYFSETQRNKGNFPGRFSGRQFSNSRSEMNVSTLELGDSALYLCASGAGDEQYFGPGTRLTVT.

Of note for this clone: At one end the junction does not follow the germline gene, possibly because of a read error. CDR3 sequence: CASSIGVGGQALF. The CDR3 DNA follows: TGTGCCAGTAGTATTGGAGTCGGGGGACAGGCTCTATTC. The rearrangement uses TRBV19 and TRBJ2-7; the match to TRBD1 covers 8 bases. The germline V gene has CDR1 LNHDA and CDR2 SQIVND (reference sequence). The CDR3 is 13 amino acids.

With regard to this clone: Other nucleotide sequences in the sample specify the same CDR3. The chain combines TRBV2 with TRBJ1-5; 8 bases are a match to TRBD1. The CDR3 is 15 residues long. The germline V gene has CDR1 SNHLY and CDR2 FYNNEI. The V and J ends lost 1 base and 7 bases, in that order; junction bases with no gene match: 6. Here the CDR3 DNA reads TGTGCCAGCAGTGAAGAGGCAGGGGGCGACCAGCCCCAGCATTTT. Translating it yields CASSEEAGGDQPQHF.

The V and J genes are TRBV5-4 and TRBJ1-6; tentatively, D is TRBD1 (5 bases). V was clipped by 3 bases and J by 5 bases, with 9 bases between them. The CDR3 has 14 residues. Germline V gene lookup returns CDR1 SGHNT and CDR2 YYREEE (reference sequence). The chain's CDR3 is CASSYGGDNSPLHF. The CDR3 DNA reads as TGTGCCAGCAGCTACGGGGGGGATAATTCACCCCTCCACTTT.

V is TRBV5-3 and J is TRBJ1-4; 7 nucleotides align to TRBD1. TRBV5-3 is filed as an ORF, its function uncertain. V lost 1 base to trimming and J lost 7 bases; unmatched junction nucleotides: 10. CDR3 size: 16 residues. DNA of the CDR3: TGTGCCAGAAGCTTGAGACAGGGTATACTCCGTGAAAAACTGTTTTTT. This gives the protein CARSLRQGILREKLFF.

The chain couples TRBV6-5 to TRBJ2-7, with 7 bases matching TRBD2. Per germline, CDR1 MNHEY and CDR2 SVGAGI. J was trimmed by 0 bases and V by 5 bases; bases with no gene match: 7. The length of the CDR3 is 15 residues. In DNA, the CDR3 is TGTGCCAGCAGTATGAGCGGGACCCCCTCCTACGAGCAGTACTTC. This translates into CASSMSGTPSYEQYF.

The chain carries TRBV5-6 and TRBJ1-3, with D possibly matching TRBD1 (5 bases). The germline gives CDR1 SGHDT, CDR2 YYEEEE. This CDR3 region has 15 residues. V gave up 4 bases and J gave up 0 bases, with 11 bases separating them. The CDR3 DNA sequence: TGTGCCAGCAGCGGAGGGACGGTCTCTGGAAACACCATATATTTT. It yields the protein CASSGGTVSGNTIYF.

This clone was seen more than once but under ten times. The gene calls are TRBV6-1 and TRBJ1-5, with no clear D. The CDR3 has 13 amino acids. Per germline, CDR1 MNHNS and CDR2 SASEGT. Between the trimmed V and J ends, which lost 0 bases and 6 bases, there was a span of 6 bases. The CDR3: CASSEAPIQPQHF. The CDR3 DNA sequence: TGTGCCAGCAGTGAAGCCCCAATTCAGCCCCAGCATTTT.

The rearrangement links TRBV27 to TRBJ2-1; 8 nucleotides line up with TRBD2. Per the germline V gene, CDR1 is MNHEY and CDR2 is SMNVEV (reference sequence). The J segment lost 7 bases and the V segment lost 5 bases, leaving 10 bases of the junction unmatched. The length of the CDR3 is 15 residues. The CDR3 sequence: CASSPPGLGGNEQFF. CDR3 sequence (DNA): TGTGCCAGCAGTCCCCCGGGACTAGGAGGTAATGAGCAGTTCTTC.

CDR3 sequence reads: CASSVTGVGDEQYF. CDR3 DNA: TGTGCCAGTAGTGTCACAGGGGTTGGGGACGAGCAGTACTTC. V gene TRBV19 combines with J gene TRBJ2-7; TRBD1 agrees at 7 bases. The CDR3 extends over 14 amino acids. Looked up from germline, CDR1 is LNHDA and CDR2 is SQIVND (reference sequence). V gave up 5 bases and J gave up 5 bases; unmatched junction bases: 9.

The chain carries TRBV27 and TRBJ2-5; TRBD2 matches at 8 bases. Germline lookup yields CDR1 MNHEY and CDR2 SMNVEV (reference sequence). Trimming removed 1 base from V and 3 bases from J; junction bases left unmatched: 7. The CDR3 contains 16 residues. The CDR3 coding sequence is TGTGCCAGCAGTTTATTGGCACTAGCGGTGGAAGAGACCCAGTACTTC. Protein product: CASSLLALAVEETQYF.

This chain uses TRBV7-9 with TRBJ1-2; D gene unclear. The germline V gene encodes CDR1 SEHNR and CDR2 FQNEAQ (reference sequence). V lost 3 bases and J 1 base, leaving 0 bases between the germline ends. This CDR3 spans 11 amino acids. CDR3 region: CASSFNYGYTF. In DNA, the CDR3 is TGTGCCAGCAGCTTTAACTATGGCTACACCTTC.